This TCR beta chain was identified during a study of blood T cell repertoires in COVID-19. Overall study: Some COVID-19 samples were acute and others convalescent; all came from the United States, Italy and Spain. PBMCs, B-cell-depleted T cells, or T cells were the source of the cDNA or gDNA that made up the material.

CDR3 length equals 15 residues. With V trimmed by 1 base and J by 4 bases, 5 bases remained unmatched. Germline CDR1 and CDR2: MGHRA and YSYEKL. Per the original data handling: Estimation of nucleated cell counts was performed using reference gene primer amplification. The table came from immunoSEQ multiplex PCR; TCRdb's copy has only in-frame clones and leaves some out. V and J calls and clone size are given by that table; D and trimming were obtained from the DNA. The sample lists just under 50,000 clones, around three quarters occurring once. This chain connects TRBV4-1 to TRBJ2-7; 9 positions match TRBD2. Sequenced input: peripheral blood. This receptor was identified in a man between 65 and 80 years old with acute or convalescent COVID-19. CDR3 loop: CASSQGSGGNYEQYF. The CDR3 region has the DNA TGCGCCAGCAGCCAAGGGAGCGGGGGGAATTACGAGCAGTACTTC.